What follows are 22 T cell receptor beta chains derived from one specimen sequenced in a study of T cell changes during pregnancy in multiple sclerosis. Generated by immunoSEQ multiplex PCR, the TCRdb table keeps only in-frame clones and is missing some. The data show approximately 16,000 clones, 83% seen once. The input for sequencing was CD8+ T cells from peripheral blood mononuclear cells, taken after pregnancy. The receptor set was obtained from a female donor in good health, enrolled as a control in a pregnancy study.

The rearrangement links TRBV5-6 to TRBJ2-3; D is perhaps TRBD2 (6 bases). The ends were cut back, 2 bases at V and 3 bases at J, with 10 bases in the middle. The CDR3 is made up of 14 amino acids. The V gene's germline CDR1 is SGHDT and CDR2 YYEEEE. The CDR3 coding sequence is TGTGCCAGCAGCTTTCGGGGGATGACAGATACGCAGTATTTT. It is translated as CASSFRGMTDTQYF.

The chain joins TRBV6-4 to TRBJ2-3; TRBD2 aligns across 11 bases. Germline V gene sequence: CDR1 MRHNA, CDR2 SNTAGT. Germline trimming cut 6 bases from V and 1 base from J; bases unmatched to any gene: 3. The length of the CDR3 is 15 residues. The DNA of the CDR3 is TGTGCCAGCAGCCCGACTAGCGGGGGCACAGATACGCAGTATTTT. Protein: CASSPTSGGTDTQYF.

The rearrangement joins TRBV28 to TRBJ2-5, with D perhaps TRBD1 (6 bases). Trimming removed 3 bases at V and 3 bases at J, with 8 bases between. Germline CDR1 is MDHEN and CDR2 is SYDVKM. The CDR3 runs 13 residues. The CDR3 protein is CASSFRTEETQYF. The CDR3 DNA is TGTGCCAGCAGTTTCCGGACAGAAGAGACCCAGTACTTC.

The chain uses TRBV6-4 and TRBJ1-6; 7 bases align to TRBD1. The CDR3 has 15 amino acids. Germline V CDR1 and CDR2: MRHNA, SNTAGT. V trimming: 3 bases; J trimming: 10 bases; junction bases outside the gene matches: 9. CDR3 loop: CASSESAGGPSPLHF. For the CDR3, the DNA is TGTGCCAGCAGTGAATCAGCAGGGGGACCCTCACCCCTCCACTTT.

The chain employs TRBV5-1 and TRBJ2-7; TRBD1 matches 9 bases. The germline CDR1 and CDR2 sequences are SGHRS and YFSETQ. The J segment lost 3 bases and the V segment lost 2 bases, leaving 3 bases of the junction unmatched. The CDR3 runs to 14 residues. The CDR3 bases are TGCGCCAGCAGCTTAAGGACAGGGGTCTACGAGCAGTACTTC. Translated: CASSLRTGVYEQYF.

By share, this clone counts as medium-sized (0.01 to 0.1%). This rearrangement joins TRBV7-9 to TRBJ1-1; no reliable D call. The CDR3 spans 13 residues. V lost 5 bases and J 5 bases, leaving 12 bases between the germline ends. CDR1 and CDR2 (germline): SEHNR, FQNEAQ (reference sequence). CDR3 in amino acids: CASSAGIRTEAFF. Written as DNA, the CDR3 is TGTGCCAGCAGCGCCGGGATCCGGACTGAAGCTTTCTTT.

The sample holds one count of this clone. At one boundary the junction diverges from the germline segment, which might be a read error. The chain joins TRBV5-5 to TRBJ1-5, with 9 bases identical to TRBD1. CDR1 SGHKS and CDR2 YYEKEE come from the germline V gene (reference sequence). This CDR3 has 15 amino acids. DNA for the CDR3: TGTGCCAGCAGGTTGGACAGGGGTAGCAATCAGCCCCAGCATTTT. This sequence encodes CASRLDRGSNQPQHF.

The chain employs TRBV27 and TRBJ2-2; tentatively, D is TRBD2 (5 bases). The CDR3 runs 13 residues. The V end was cut by 6 bases, the J end by 4 bases, with 9 bases between. The V gene's germline CDR1 is MNHEY and CDR2 SMNVEV (reference sequence). The CDR3 is CASRGEGTGELFF. DNA of the CDR3: TGTGCCAGCAGGGGCGAGGGCACCGGGGAGCTGTTTTTT.

V is TRBV12-5 and J is TRBJ2-1; 7 bases map to TRBD1. V lost 7 bases and J lost 6; bases outside the gene matches: 6. This CDR3 is 13 amino acids long. Germline CDR1 reads LGHNT; CDR2 reads FRNRAP. In DNA form, the CDR3 reads TGTGCTAGTGACTTAACAGGGGCCAATGAGCAGTTCTTC. It is translated as CASDLTGANEQFF.

The chain has TRBV13 and TRBJ2-5; no definite D call. Germline V gene data show CDR1 as PRHDT and CDR2 as FYEKMQ (reference sequence). The CDR3 contains 15 residues. Trimming took off 8 bases at V and 2 bases at J, with 18 bases between the two ends. The CDR3 region is CASSPAGRLQETQYF. The CDR3 DNA sequence: TGTGCCAGCTCCCCGGCAGGCAGGCTGCAAGAGACCCAGTACTTC.

The sample holds one count of this clone. V usage is TRBV27 and J usage is TRBJ1-5; TRBD1 matches at 7 bases. V lost 3 bases and J lost 0; bases outside the gene matches: 17. Per germline, CDR1 MNHEY and CDR2 SMNVEV (reference sequence). This CDR3 has 20 amino acids. The CDR3 coding sequence is TGTGCCAGCAGTTTCCGCGGCAGGGGGGAAGTATTAGTTAGCAATCAGCCCCAGCATTTT. This encodes CASSFRGRGEVLVSNQPQHF.

The gene calls are TRBV27 and TRBJ2-7; 12 positions match TRBD2. In germline, CDR1 is MNHEY, CDR2 SMNVEV (reference sequence). V gave up 2 bases and J gave up 2 bases; unmatched junction bases: 1. The CDR3 is made up of 15 amino acids. CDR3 coding DNA: TGTGCCAGCAGTTTACGACTAGCGGGAGCCTACGAGCAGTACTTC. Translated: CASSLRLAGAYEQYF.

V usage is TRBV5-6 and J usage is TRBJ2-7; D might be TRBD1 (5 bases). The germline V and J ends were trimmed by 3 bases and 2 bases, with 12 bases remaining between them. Germline lookup yields CDR1 SGHDT and CDR2 YYEEEE. This CDR3 comprises 14 residues. CDR3 loop: CASSSQGFAYEQYF. The DNA of the CDR3 is TGTGCCAGCAGCTCTCAGGGTTTCGCCTACGAGCAGTACTTC.

The chain has TRBV2 and TRBJ2-4; 11 bases agree with TRBD1. The CDR3 is 15 amino acids. V lost 1 base, J lost 6 bases, and 2 bases stayed unmatched. The germline CDR1 and CDR2 sequences are SNHLY and FYNNEI. This chain's CDR3 is CASSEGTGGTNIQYF. For the CDR3, the DNA is TGTGCCAGCAGTGAAGGGACAGGGGGCACAAACATTCAGTACTTC.

The J gene is TRBJ1-2, the V gene TRBV7-4; the match to TRBD1 covers 11 bases. This CDR3 has 16 residues. With V trimmed by 4 bases and J by 8 bases, 12 bases remained unmatched. Germline V gene data show CDR1 as SGHVT and CDR2 as SQSDAQ. For the CDR3, the DNA is TGTGCCAGCAGCTCTGAATGGGACAGGGGGAAGGAGGGCTACACCTTC. The encoded protein is CASSSEWDRGKEGYTF.

This rearrangement joins TRBV11-2 to TRBJ1-3, with unresolved D. V was trimmed by 5 bases and J by 0 bases, leaving 11 bases between them. The CDR3 has 15 residues. Germline V lookup: CDR1 SGHAT, CDR2 FQNNGV. DNA for the CDR3: TGTGCCAGCAGCGGCCGGCAGGACTCTGGAAACACCATATATTTT. It codes for CASSGRQDSGNTIYF.

The V gene is TRBV7-3, the J gene TRBJ1-5, with unresolved D. Germline CDR1 and CDR2: SGHTA and FQGTGA. The ends were cut back, 2 bases at V and 6 bases at J, with 8 bases in the middle. This CDR3 has 13 residues. For the CDR3, the DNA is TGTGCCAGCAGCTTATCCCCCGGTCAGCCCCAGCATTTT. Residues: CASSLSPGQPQHF.

The rearrangement links TRBV10-3 to TRBJ2-1; TRBD2 matches 10 bases. Trimming took 6 bases from V and 4 from J; bases not matched to a gene: 3. Germline values: CDR1 ENHRY, CDR2 SYGVKD. The CDR3 contains 14 residues. As DNA, the CDR3 is TGTGCCATCAGCACTAGCGGGAATTACAATGAGCAGTTCTTC. It encodes CAISTSGNYNEQFF.

The chain links TRBV10-3 to TRBJ1-1; 7 bases line up with TRBD1. This CDR3 contains 15 residues. Germline V gene lookup returns CDR1 ENHRY and CDR2 SYGVKD. V dropped 2 bases and J dropped 5; count of bases not matched to a gene: 8. CDR3 loop: CAISESTGVRTEAFF. DNA of the CDR3: TGTGCCATCAGTGAGAGTACAGGGGTACGGACTGAAGCTTTCTTT.

The V and J genes are TRBV10-3 and TRBJ1-2; D is uncertain. The CDR3 is 13 residues long. V was pared by 6 bases and J by 6 bases, with 14 bases between. Germline loops: CDR1 ENHRY, CDR2 SYGVKD. This CDR3 reads CAISEEVKDGYTF. CDR3 nucleotide sequence: TGTGCCATCAGCGAAGAGGTTAAGGATGGCTACACCTTC.

This clone turned up a few times. This rearrangement joins TRBV5-1 to TRBJ1-2; a weak D match, TRBD1 (5 bases). Trimming stripped 4 bases from V and 6 bases from J, with 16 bases between. Germline V gene lookup returns CDR1 SGHRS and CDR2 YFSETQ. CDR3 length: 14 residues. This CDR3 reads CASSPQGGVDGYTF. CDR3 sequence (DNA): TGCGCCAGCAGCCCCCAGGGAGGGGTCGATGGCTACACCTTC.

The chain links TRBV27 to TRBJ1-5; TRBD1 agrees at 9 bases. The CDR3 extends over 12 amino acids. V shed 10 bases and J 5 bases; nucleotides not matched to a gene: 3. Germline CDR1 is MNHEY and CDR2 is SMNVEV (reference sequence). CDR3 region: CATDRGDQPQHF. CDR3 nucleotide sequence: TGTGCCACCGACAGGGGGGATCAGCCCCAGCATTTT.